This TCR beta chain derives from a study of blood T cells in healthy people across ages. CDR1 and CDR2 from the germline V gene are SGHVS and FQNEAQ. The CDR3 length is 13 residues. With a J-beta primer mix and a sample-barcoded 5' primer, a second PCR ran 7 to 11 cycles. In TCRdb, the 5' RACE reads were re-called with MiXCR into one record per CDR3 protein. The table has around 1.7 million distinct CDR3 sequences, 25% to 30% seen once. Each sample yielded at least 6 million isolated PBMCs. A remark on this clonotype: Its antigen is undetermined.

Study results and limitations: Observed TCR beta diversity per million T cells went down as age went up. This fall followed a roughly linear course with age.

The sample taken for sequencing was blood. The clonotype comes from a woman younger than 45 in good health. The rearrangement links TRBV7-8 to TRBJ2-7; a possible D gene is TRBD2 (5 bases). The tail of the sequence fits TRBJ2-5 better, so the J call may be wrong. The CDR3 region has the DNA TGTGCCAGCAGCTTAGCGTGGGCGGGGACCCAGTACTTC. This sequence encodes CASSLAWAGTQYF.